Listed here are 15 T cell receptor beta chains from one sample, sequenced in a study of shared clonotypes between healthy human individuals. TCRdb keeps only in-frame clones here, not all; method: immunoSEQ multiplex PCR. Of fewer than 1 million clones in the sample, approximately 97% were seen once. CD45RO-negative, CCR7-positively selected cells formed the naive CD8 fraction, excluding terminally differentiated effector memory CD45RA+ cells. Sequencing used naive CD8+ T cells sorted from blood. All receptors come from a young man in good health.

The chain couples TRBV9 to TRBJ2-3, with 11 bases lining up with TRBD2. After removal of 0 bases from V and 6 bases from J, the junction contained 12 bases not matched to a gene. The germline V gene has CDR1 SGDLS and CDR2 YYNGEE. The CDR3 length is 18 residues. The CDR3 nucleotides are TGTGCCAGCAGCGTAGGGTCTAGCGGGAGGCTCGTCGGGGATACGCAGTATTTT. Its translation: CASSVGSSGRLVGDTQYF.

The chain couples TRBV4-1 to TRBJ2-5, with a weak D call TRBD1 (5 bases). CDR1 MGHRA and CDR2 YSYEKL come from the germline V gene. The CDR3 loop spans 14 amino acids. Trimming removed 2 bases at V and 3 bases at J, with 10 bases between. CDR3 residues: CASSQQGMEETQYF. For the CDR3, the DNA is TGCGCCAGCAGCCAACAGGGAATGGAAGAGACCCAGTACTTC.

The chain employs TRBV7-7 and TRBJ2-3; the D is unclear. Per the germline V gene, CDR1 is SSHAT and CDR2 is FNYEAQ (reference sequence). V lost 3 bases and J lost 6, with 10 bases in between. This CDR3 has 13 amino acids. The CDR3 region has the DNA TGTGCCAGCAGCTTTGGGTTGGCGGATACGCAGTATTTT. The encoded protein is CASSFGLADTQYF.

The V and J genes are TRBV14 and TRBJ2-5; no clear D gene. This CDR3 is built from 14 residues. V shed 1 base and J shed 2 bases, with 8 bases lying between them. CDR1 SGHDN and CDR2 FVKESK come from the germline V gene. The CDR3: CASSQVGVQETQYF. In nucleotides, the CDR3 is TGTGCCAGCAGCCAAGTCGGTGTACAAGAGACCCAGTACTTC.

The V gene is TRBV29-1, the J gene TRBJ2-7, with a weak D call TRBD2 (6 bases). This CDR3 has 12 amino acids. V gave up 7 bases and J gave up 4 bases, with 14 bases separating them. Per germline, CDR1 SQVTM and CDR2 ANQGSEA. CDR3 bases: TGCAGCGCCGGACTACGAGTTTACGAGCAGTACTTC. It is translated as CSAGLRVYEQYF.

The chain employs TRBV5-6 and TRBJ2-7, with D unresolved. Trimming removed 1 base at V and 4 bases at J, with 9 bases between. In germline, CDR1 is SGHDT, CDR2 YYEEEE. CDR3 length: 13 residues. CDR3 DNA: TGTGCCAGCAGCTTGAGTTGGTTATACGAGCAGTACTTC. It codes for CASSLSWLYEQYF.

This clone came up once. The J gene is TRBJ1-5, the V gene TRBV28; D might be TRBD1 (6 bases). The CDR3 sequence is 17 residues long. Germline loops: CDR1 MDHEN, CDR2 SYDVKM. Trimming removed 6 bases from V and 0 bases from J, with 18 bases in between. Here the CDR3 DNA reads TGTGCCAGCAGGGGTTACACAGGGCTTCTTAGCAATCAGCCCCAGCATTTT. Translated, it gives CASRGYTGLLSNQPQHF.

The V call is TRBV27, the J call TRBJ2-7; 11 bases agree with TRBD1. The J segment lost 5 bases and the V segment lost 5 bases, leaving 8 bases of the junction unmatched. The germline CDR1 and CDR2 sequences are MNHEY and SMNVEV (reference sequence). The length of the CDR3 is 15 residues. CDR3 nucleotides: TGTGCCAGCAGTCCCCGGGACAGGGGGTGGGACGAGCAGTACTTC. Translating it yields CASSPRDRGWDEQYF.

J is TRBJ1-1 and V is TRBV5-1; no definite D call. V dropped 4 bases and J dropped 0 bases, with 10 bases sitting between them. Germline-derived CDR1 and CDR2 are SGHRS and YFSETQ. The CDR3 runs 14 residues. The CDR3: CASSQEWVNTEAFF. The CDR3 nucleotides are TGCGCCAGCAGCCAAGAGTGGGTGAACACTGAAGCTTTCTTT.

V and J are TRBV27 and TRBJ2-1; D is ambiguous. CDR1 and CDR2 from the germline V gene are MNHEY and SMNVEV (reference sequence). The germline V and J ends were trimmed by 6 bases and 6 bases, with 18 bases remaining between them. CDR3 length: 15 amino acids. The CDR3 is CASSPETALINEQFF. In DNA, the CDR3 is TGTGCCAGCAGCCCGGAGACTGCACTTATCAATGAGCAGTTCTTC.

A note on this clone: Other nucleotide sequences from this sample produce the same CDR3. The chain employs TRBV5-1 and TRBJ2-7, with D possibly TRBD2 on 5 matching bases. The CDR3 covers 15 residues. From germline, CDR1 is SGHRS and CDR2 YFSETQ. Trimming shortened V by 0 bases and J by 0 bases, and 10 bases separated the two germline ends. In DNA form, the CDR3 reads TGCGCCAGCAGCTTGGGGGCGGGCAGCTCCTACGAGCAGTACTTC. Translating gives CASSLGAGSSYEQYF.

The V and J genes are TRBV18 and TRBJ2-7; TRBD2 aligns across 8 bases. Unmatched junction bases numbered 4, after V lost 3 bases and J lost 0 bases. This CDR3 has 15 residues. The germline gives CDR1 KGHSH, CDR2 LQKENI. The CDR3 sequence is CASSPRTSGSYEQYF. CDR3 nucleotide sequence: TGTGCCAGCTCACCTCGAACTAGCGGCTCCTACGAGCAGTACTTC.

As regards this clone: A read error may account for a junction end that differs from germline. This rearrangement joins TRBV27 to TRBJ2-7; D may correspond to TRBD1 or TRBD2 (5 bases each). CDR3 length: 13 amino acids. Germline CDR1 reads MNHEY; CDR2 reads SMNVEV (reference sequence). This CDR3 is CASSLYPGPPSHF. The CDR3, as DNA: TGTGCCAGCAGTTTATACCCGGGGCCACCAAGCCACTTC.

This sequence joins TRBV9 and TRBJ2-1; D is undetermined. Germline CDR1 SGDLS, CDR2 YYNGEE. Trimming removed 0 bases from V and 6 bases from J, with 7 bases in between. This CDR3 is 13 amino acids long. CDR3 amino acids: CASSVDAPNEQFF. Here the CDR3 DNA reads TGTGCCAGCAGCGTAGACGCCCCCAATGAGCAGTTCTTC.

This CDR3 reads CASRSGANVLTF. In DNA form, the CDR3 reads TGTGCCAGCAGATCTGGGGCCAACGTCCTGACTTTC. J is TRBJ2-6 and V is TRBV9; D gene uncertain. Germline V lookup: CDR1 SGDLS, CDR2 YYNGEE. The CDR3 is 12 residues long. V shed 5 bases and J shed 1 base, with 1 base lying between them.